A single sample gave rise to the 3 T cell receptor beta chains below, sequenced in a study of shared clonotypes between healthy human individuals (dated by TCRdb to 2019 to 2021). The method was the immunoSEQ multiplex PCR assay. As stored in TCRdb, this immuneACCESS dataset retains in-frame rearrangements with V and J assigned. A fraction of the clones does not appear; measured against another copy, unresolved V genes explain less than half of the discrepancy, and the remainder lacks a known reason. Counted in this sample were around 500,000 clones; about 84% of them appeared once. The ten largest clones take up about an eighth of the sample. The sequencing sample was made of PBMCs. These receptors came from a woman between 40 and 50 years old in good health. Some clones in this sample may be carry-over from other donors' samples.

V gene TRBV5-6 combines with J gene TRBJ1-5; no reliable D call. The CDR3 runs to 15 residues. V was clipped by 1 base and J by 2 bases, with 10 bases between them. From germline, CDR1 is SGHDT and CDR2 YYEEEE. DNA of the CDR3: TGTGCCAGCAGCTTGTGGGGAGTTCGCAATCAGCCCCAGCATTTT. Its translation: CASSLWGVRNQPQHF.

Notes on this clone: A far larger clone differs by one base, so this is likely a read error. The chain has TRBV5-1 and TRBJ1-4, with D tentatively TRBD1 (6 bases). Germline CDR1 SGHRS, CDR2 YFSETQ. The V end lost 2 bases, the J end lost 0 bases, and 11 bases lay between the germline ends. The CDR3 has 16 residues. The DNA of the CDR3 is TGCGCCAGCAGCTTTAGGACAGCAGCAACTAATGAAAAACTGTTTTTT. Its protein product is CASSFRTAATNEKLFF. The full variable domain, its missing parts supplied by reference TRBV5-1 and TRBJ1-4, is KAGVTQTPRYLIKTRGQQVTLSCSPISGHRSVSWYQQTPGQGLQFLFEYFSETQRNKGNFPGRFSGRQFSNSRSEMNVSTLELGDSALYLCASSFRTAATNEKLFFGSGTQLSVL.

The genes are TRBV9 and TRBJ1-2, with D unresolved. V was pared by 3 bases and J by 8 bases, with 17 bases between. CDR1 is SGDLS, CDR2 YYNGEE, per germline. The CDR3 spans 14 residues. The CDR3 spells CASSARTLTGGYTF. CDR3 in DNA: TGTGCCAGCAGCGCCCGGACTTTGACGGGCGGCTACACCTTC.